This T cell receptor beta chain comes out of a study of spatial heterogeneity in lung cancer. Background on the study: The count of detected beta-chain sequences consistently exceeded that of alpha-chain sequences. Study findings and constraints: Ubiquitous, expanded tumor-derived TCRs were more frequently observed in blood at resection than at follow-up.

Time point in this sample: sample taken at primary tumor resection. Whole RNA was taken from tumor, nontumor lung or frozen PBMC; it was then sequenced unsorted. Samples were donated by 72 untreated early-stage non-small cell lung cancer patients. Comments on this clonotype: The antigen is not known.

TCRdb fed the 5' RACE reads into MiXCR, producing one record per CDR3 protein. The data contain around 14,000 distinct CDR3 sequences, about a tenth of them singletons. The specimen comprised PBMCs, sampled at surgery. This TCR was recovered from a female donor with early-stage non-small cell lung cancer.

This chain's CDR3 is CASSLGTRELFF. In nucleotides, the CDR3 is TGTGCCAGCAGCCTTGGAACCAGGGAGCTGTTTTTT. The chain uses TRBV7-9 and TRBJ2-2, with unresolved D. Germline V gene sequence: CDR1 SEHNR, CDR2 FQNEAQ (reference sequence). The CDR3 spans 12 residues. Trimming removed 5 bases from V and 9 bases from J, with 10 bases in between.